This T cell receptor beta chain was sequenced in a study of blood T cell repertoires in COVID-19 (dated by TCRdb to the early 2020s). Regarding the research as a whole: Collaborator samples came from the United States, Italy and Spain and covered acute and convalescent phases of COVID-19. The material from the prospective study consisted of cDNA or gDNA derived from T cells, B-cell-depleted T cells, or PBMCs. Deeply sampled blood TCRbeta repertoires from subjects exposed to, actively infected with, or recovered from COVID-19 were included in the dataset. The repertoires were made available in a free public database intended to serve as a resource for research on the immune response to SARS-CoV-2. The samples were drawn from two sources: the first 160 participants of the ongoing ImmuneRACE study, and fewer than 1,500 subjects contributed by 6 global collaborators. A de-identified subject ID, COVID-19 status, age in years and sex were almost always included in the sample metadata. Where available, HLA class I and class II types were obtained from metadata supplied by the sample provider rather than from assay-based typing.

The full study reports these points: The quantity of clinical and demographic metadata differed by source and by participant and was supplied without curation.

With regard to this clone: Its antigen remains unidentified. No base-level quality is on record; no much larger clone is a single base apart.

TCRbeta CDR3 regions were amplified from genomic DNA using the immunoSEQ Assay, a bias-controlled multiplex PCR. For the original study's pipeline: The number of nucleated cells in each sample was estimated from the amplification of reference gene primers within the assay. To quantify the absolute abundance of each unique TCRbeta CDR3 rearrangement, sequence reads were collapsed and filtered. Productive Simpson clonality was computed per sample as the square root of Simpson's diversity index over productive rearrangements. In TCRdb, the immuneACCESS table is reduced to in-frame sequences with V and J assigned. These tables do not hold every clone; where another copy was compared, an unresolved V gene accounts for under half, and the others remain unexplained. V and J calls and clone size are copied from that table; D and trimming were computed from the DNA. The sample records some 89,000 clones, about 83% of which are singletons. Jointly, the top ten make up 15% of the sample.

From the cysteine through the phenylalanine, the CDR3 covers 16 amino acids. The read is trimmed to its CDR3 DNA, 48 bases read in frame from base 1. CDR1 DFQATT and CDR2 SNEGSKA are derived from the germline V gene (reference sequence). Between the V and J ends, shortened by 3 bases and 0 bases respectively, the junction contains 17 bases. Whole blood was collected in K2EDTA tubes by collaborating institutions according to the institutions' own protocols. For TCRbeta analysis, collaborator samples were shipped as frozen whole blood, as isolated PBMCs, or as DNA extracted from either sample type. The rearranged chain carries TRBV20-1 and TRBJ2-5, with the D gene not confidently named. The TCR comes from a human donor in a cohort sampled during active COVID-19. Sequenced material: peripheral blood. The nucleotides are TGCAGTGCTAGTCGAAGATTAGCTCCGGACCAAGAGACCCAGTACTTC. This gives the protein CSASRRLAPDQETQYF.